The TCR beta chain under discussion was sequenced for a study of cytomegalovirus exposure and HLA in healthy donors. Study details: From 170 million or so T cells, an earlier analysis saw approximately 110 million unique TCR beta sequences. Whole-study results and caveats: Within an earlier analysis, most TCR beta V segments proved productive either about 90% or about 30% of the time. Roughly uniform depth of sequencing across donors was assumed in presence/absence analyses.

The PCR ran on 60 Vbeta and 13 Jbeta primers. Sequencing was performed with immunoSEQ multiplex PCR; in TCRdb, only in-frame clones are kept and a portion is missing. The table has around 130,000 clones, 70% to 85% seen once. Each donor's status was that of a healthy bone marrow donor. Looked up from germline, CDR1 is LNHNV and CDR2 is YYDKDF (reference sequence). Unmatched junction bases numbered 8, after V lost 3 bases and J lost 7 bases. The CDR3 spans 15 residues. This clone came up once. Its antigen is still unknown. The rearrangement uses TRBV15 and TRBJ1-4, with TRBD1 matching over 7 bases. The receptor's source is a woman aged 60-75 years in good health and CMV-seropositive. The sequenced material came from PBMCs. The DNA of the CDR3 is TGTGCCACCAGCAGGGCGGACAGGTTTAGTGAAAAACTGTTTTTT. Translating gives CATSRADRFSEKLFF.